This T cell receptor (beta chain) derives from a study of blood T cell repertoires in COVID-19. The germline V gene encodes CDR1 SEHNR and CDR2 FQNEAQ (reference sequence). This CDR3 has 14 residues. V was pared by 5 bases and J by 1 base, with 9 bases between. The method was immunoSEQ multiplex PCR; TCRdb's version includes in-frame clones alone and lacks a portion of them. The sample has approximately 140,000 clones; 80% to 90% are singletons. The chain combines TRBV7-9 with TRBJ1-3, with D unresolved. The sample comprised peripheral blood. This clonotype was obtained from a man between 70 and 80 years old with acute or convalescent COVID-19. CDR3 nucleotide sequence: TGTGCCAGCAGCCCAGACATATCTGGAAACACCATATATTTT. Its translation is CASSPDISGNTIYF.